This T cell receptor (beta chain) derives from a study of blood T cell repertoires in COVID-19. This clone has only a few counts. Germline V lookup: CDR1 SGHAT, CDR2 FQNNGV. This CDR3 spans 14 amino acids. The V end was cut by 0 bases, the J end by 3 bases, with 8 bases between. Clones were sequenced by immunoSEQ multiplex PCR, and TCRdb holds only the in-frame ones, with some missing. The sample carries roughly 150,000 clones, around 88% recorded once. Sequencing used peripheral blood. The sequence was collected from a human donor in a cohort sampled during active COVID-19. V and J are TRBV11-2 and TRBJ1-2; weak D call: TRBD1 (5 bases). The CDR3 protein is CASSLEMTDYGYTF. DNA for the CDR3: TGTGCCAGCAGCTTAGAAATGACAGACTATGGCTACACCTTC.